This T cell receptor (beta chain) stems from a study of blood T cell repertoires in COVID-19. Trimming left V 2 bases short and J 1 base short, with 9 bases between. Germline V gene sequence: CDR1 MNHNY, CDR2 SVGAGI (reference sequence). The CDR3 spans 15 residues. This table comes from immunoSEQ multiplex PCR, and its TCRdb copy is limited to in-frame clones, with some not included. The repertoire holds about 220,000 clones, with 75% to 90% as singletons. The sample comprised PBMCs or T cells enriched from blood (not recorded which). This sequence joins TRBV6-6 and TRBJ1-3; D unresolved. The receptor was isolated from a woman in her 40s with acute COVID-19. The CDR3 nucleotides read TGTGCCAGCAGTTACCCTTCAGGATCTGGAAACACCATATATTTT. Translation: CASSYPSGSGNTIYF.